The sequence of this T cell receptor beta chain was determined in a study of blood T cell repertoires in COVID-19. This CDR3 region has 15 residues. Sequenced by immunoSEQ multiplex PCR; TCRdb stores in-frame clones only, minus some. The sample has approximately 140,000 clones; 65% to 85% are singletons. Sample: peripheral blood. The TCR originated in a man aged 25-45 years with COVID-19, enrolled during active disease. This chain uses TRBV21-1 with TRBJ1-3; the table's TRBD1 call for D was not verified on the DNA. TRBV21-1 is a known pseudogene. CDR3 in DNA: TGTGCCAGCAGCAGCGACACAATCTCTGGAAACACCATATATTTT. Protein product: CASSSDTISGNTIYF.